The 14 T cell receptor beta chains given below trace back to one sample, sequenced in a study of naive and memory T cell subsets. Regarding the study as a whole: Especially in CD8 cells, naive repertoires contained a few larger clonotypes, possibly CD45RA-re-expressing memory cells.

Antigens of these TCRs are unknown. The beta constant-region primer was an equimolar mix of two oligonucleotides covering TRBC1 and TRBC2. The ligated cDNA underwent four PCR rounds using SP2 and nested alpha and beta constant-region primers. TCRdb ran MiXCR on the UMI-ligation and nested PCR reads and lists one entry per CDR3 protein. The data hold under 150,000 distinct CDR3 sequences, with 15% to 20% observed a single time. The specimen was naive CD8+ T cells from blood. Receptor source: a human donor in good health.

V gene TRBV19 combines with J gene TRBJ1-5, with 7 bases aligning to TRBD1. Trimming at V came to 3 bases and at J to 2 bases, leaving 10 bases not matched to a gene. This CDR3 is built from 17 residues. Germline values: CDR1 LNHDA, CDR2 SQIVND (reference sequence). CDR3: CASSIGTTGKGNQPQHF. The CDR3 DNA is TGTGCCAGTAGTATCGGAACGACAGGGAAGGGCAATCAGCCCCAGCATTTT.

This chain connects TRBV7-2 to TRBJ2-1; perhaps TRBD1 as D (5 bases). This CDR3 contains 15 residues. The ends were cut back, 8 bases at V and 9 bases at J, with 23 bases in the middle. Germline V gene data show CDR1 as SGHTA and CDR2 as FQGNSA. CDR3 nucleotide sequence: TGTGCCAGCTCCTCGAAAGGGGTAGCCGACGGTGAGCAGTTCTTC. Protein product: CASSSKGVADGEQFF.

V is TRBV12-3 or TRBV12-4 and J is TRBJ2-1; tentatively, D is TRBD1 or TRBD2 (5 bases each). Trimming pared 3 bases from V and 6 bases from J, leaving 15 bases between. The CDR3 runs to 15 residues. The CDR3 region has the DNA TGTGCCAGCAGTTTGAGGGGAATTTTGTTCAATGAGCAGTTCTTC. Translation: CASSLRGILFNEQFF.

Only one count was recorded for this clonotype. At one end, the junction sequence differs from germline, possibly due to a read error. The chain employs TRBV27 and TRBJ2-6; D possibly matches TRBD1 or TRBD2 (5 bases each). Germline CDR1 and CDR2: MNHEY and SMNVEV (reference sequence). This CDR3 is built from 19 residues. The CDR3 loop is CASSLLAGELQSGASVLTF. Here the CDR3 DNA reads TGTGCCAGCAGTTTACTGGCCGGGGAGTTACAGTCTGGGGCCAGCGTCCTGACTTTC.

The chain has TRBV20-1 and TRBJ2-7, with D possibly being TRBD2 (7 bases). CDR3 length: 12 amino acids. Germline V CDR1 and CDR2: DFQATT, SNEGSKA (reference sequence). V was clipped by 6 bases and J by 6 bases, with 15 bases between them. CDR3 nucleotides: TGCAGTGCCCTAAGGGGGGGAGGCGAGCAGTACTTC. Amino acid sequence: CSALRGGGEQYF.

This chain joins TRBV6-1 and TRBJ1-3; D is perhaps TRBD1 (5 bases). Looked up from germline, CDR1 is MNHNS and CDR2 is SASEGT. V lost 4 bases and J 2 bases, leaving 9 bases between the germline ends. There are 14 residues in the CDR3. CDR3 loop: CASSAQGPGNTIYF. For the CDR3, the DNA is TGTGCCAGCAGTGCTCAGGGACCTGGAAACACCATATATTTT.

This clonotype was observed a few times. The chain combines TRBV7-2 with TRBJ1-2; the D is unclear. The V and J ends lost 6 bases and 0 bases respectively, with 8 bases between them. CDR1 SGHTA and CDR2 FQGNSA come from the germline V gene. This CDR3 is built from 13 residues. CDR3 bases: TGTGCCAGCAGGGACGGGTCTAACTATGGCTACACCTTC. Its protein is CASRDGSNYGYTF.

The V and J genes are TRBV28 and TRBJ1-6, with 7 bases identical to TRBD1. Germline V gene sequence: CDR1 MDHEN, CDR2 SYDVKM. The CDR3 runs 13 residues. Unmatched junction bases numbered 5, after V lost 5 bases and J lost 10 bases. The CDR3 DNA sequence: TGTGCCAGCAGTCTTCAACAGGGGTCACCCCTCCACTTT. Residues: CASSLQQGSPLHF.

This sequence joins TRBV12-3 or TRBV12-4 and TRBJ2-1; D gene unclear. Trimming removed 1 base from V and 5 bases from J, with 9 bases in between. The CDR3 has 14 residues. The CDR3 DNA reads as TGTGCCAGCAGTTTAGGGGCGACTCACAATGAGCAGTTCTTC. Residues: CASSLGATHNEQFF.

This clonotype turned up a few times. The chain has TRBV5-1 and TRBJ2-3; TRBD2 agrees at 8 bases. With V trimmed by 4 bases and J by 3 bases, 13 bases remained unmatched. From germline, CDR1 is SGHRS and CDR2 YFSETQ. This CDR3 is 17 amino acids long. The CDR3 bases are TGCGCCAGCAGCGCGACGCCGGGACTAGGTCCGACAGATACGCAGTATTTT. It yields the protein CASSATPGLGPTDTQYF. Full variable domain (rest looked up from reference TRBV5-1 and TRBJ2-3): KAGVTQTPRYLIKTRGQQVTLSCSPISGHRSVSWYQQTPGQGLQFLFEYFSETQRNKGNFPGRFSGRQFSNSRSEMNVSTLELGDSALYLCASSATPGLGPTDTQYFGPGTRLTVL.

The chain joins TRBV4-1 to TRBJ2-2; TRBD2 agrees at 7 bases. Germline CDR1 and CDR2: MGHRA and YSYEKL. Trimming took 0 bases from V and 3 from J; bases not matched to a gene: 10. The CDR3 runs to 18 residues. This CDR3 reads CASSQESLRELYTGELFF. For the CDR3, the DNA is TGCGCCAGCAGCCAAGAGTCATTGCGGGAGCTCTACACCGGGGAGCTGTTTTTT.

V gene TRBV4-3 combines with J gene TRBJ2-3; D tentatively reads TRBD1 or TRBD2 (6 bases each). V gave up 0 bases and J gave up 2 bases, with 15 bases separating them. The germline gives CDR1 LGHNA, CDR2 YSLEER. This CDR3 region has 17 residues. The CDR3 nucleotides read TGCGCCAGCAGCCAAGATATTAGGGGGGCGTTCACAGATACGCAGTATTTT. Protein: CASSQDIRGAFTDTQYF.

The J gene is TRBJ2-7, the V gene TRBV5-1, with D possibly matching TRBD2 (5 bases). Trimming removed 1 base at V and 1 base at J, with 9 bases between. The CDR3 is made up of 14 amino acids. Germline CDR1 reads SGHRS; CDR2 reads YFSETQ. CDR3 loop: CASSLRDPSYEQYF. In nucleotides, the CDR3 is TGCGCCAGCAGCTTGCGGGATCCATCCTACGAGCAGTACTTC.

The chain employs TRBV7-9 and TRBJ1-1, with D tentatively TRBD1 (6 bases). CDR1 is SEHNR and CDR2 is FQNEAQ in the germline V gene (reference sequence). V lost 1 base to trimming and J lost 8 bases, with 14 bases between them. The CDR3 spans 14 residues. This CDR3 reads CASSLVVSGAEAFF. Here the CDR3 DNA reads TGTGCCAGCAGCTTAGTTGTGTCGGGGGCAGAAGCTTTCTTT.